This TCR beta chain was profiled in a study of blood T cell repertoires in COVID-19. In the study overall: Sites in the United States, Italy and Spain provided acute and convalescent COVID-19 samples. The analysed material was cDNA or gDNA that came from T cells, B-cell-depleted T cells, or PBMCs.

This CDR3 region has 14 residues. With 9 bases clipped from V and 4 bases from J, the junction kept 6 bases outside the gene matches. Per the germline V gene, CDR1 is SGHNT and CDR2 is YYREEE (reference sequence). Methods used by the authors: Using reference gene primer amplification, nucleated cell counts were estimated. Data came from immunoSEQ multiplex PCR; TCRdb stores just in-frame clones and leaves some out. From that table come the V and J calls and clone size; the DNA was used to work out D and trimming. The sample yields 120,000 to 150,000 clones, roughly 76% seen once. This sequence joins TRBV5-4 and TRBJ2-1, with 11 nucleotides matching TRBD2. The origin of this receptor is an elderly man with acute or convalescent COVID-19. The sequencing input was peripheral blood. The CDR3 DNA sequence: TGTGCCACCTCTAGCGGGGGGCTGTACAATGAGCAGTTCTTC. Its protein product is CATSSGGLYNEQFF.